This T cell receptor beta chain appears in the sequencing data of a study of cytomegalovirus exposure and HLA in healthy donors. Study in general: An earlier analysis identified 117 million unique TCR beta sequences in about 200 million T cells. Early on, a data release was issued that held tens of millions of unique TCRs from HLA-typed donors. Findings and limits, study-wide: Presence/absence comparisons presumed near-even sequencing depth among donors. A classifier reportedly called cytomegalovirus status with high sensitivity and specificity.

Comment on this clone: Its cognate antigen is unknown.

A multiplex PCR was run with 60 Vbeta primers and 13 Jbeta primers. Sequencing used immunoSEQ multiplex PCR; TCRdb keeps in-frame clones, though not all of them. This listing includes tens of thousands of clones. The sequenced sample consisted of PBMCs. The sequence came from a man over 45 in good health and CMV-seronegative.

CDR3 nucleotide sequence: TGCGCCAGCAGCTTGAGGTCCGGGAACTCCTACAATGAGCAGTTCTTC. Translated, it gives CASSLRSGNSYNEQFF. The chain employs TRBV5-1 and TRBJ2-1, with a weak D call TRBD2 (5 bases). The CDR3 length is 16 residues. Germline CDR1 is SGHRS and CDR2 is YFSETQ. V shed 1 base and J shed 0 bases, with 11 bases lying between them.